The entry below gives a single TCR beta chain sequence along with its context. The CDR3 spans 12 residues. Germline V lookup: CDR1 MNHNY, CDR2 SVGAGI (reference sequence). Trimming cost V 7 bases and J 7 bases, with 13 bases left between them. The assay was immunoSEQ multiplex PCR, and TCRdb's table has in-frame clones only and misses some. This table has 60,000 to 100,000 clones, about 90% appearing once. This specimen belongs to a study of OX40 agonist ivuxolimab in advanced cancers. Study background: The study gave patients intravenous ivuxolimab at 0.01 to 10 mg/kg every 2 weeks. Those treated in dose escalation had hepatocellular carcinoma, melanoma, renal cell cancer or head and neck cancer. Of mixed ages from about 23 to 90 and averaging about 60 years, the group was about 80% male. Partial responses were observed in three patients, of whom one had hepatocellular carcinoma and two had cutaneous melanoma.

The receptor was derived from an adult with an advanced solid tumor such as melanoma, head and neck, liver or kidney cancer. This chain links TRBV6-6 with TRBJ2-5; weak D call: TRBD1 (7 bases). This material consisted of CD4+ or CD8+ T cells sorted from blood, taken in a trial of the OX40 agonist ivuxolimab. The CDR3 sequence is CASTEQGGTQYF. CDR3 DNA sequence: TGTGCCAGCACCGAGCAGGGGGGGACCCAGTACTTC.